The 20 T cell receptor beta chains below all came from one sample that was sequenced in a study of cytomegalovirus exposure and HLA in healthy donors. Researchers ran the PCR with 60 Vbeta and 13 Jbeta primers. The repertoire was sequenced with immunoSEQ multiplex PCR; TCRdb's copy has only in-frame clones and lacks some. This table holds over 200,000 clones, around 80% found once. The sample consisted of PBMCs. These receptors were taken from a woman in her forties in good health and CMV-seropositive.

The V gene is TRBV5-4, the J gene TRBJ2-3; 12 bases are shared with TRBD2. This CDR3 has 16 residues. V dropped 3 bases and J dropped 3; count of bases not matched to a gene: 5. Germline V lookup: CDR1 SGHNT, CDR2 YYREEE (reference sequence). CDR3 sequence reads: CASSSGTSGPTDTQYF. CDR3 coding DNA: TGTGCCAGCAGCTCCGGGACTAGCGGGCCAACAGATACGCAGTATTTT. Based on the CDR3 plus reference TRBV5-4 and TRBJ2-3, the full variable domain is ETGVTQSPTHLIKTRGQQVTLRCSSQSGHNTVSWYQQALGQGPQFIFQYYREEENGRGNFPPRFSGLQFPNYSSELNVNALELDDSALYLCASSSGTSGPTDTQYFGPGTRLTVL.

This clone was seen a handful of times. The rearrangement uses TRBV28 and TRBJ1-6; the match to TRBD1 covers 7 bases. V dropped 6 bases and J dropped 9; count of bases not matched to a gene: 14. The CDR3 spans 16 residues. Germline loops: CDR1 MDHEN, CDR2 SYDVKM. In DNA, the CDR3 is TGTGCCAGCAGGAGACAGGGATCAGGGGGTGGTTCACCCCTCCACTTT. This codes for CASRRQGSGGGSPLHF.

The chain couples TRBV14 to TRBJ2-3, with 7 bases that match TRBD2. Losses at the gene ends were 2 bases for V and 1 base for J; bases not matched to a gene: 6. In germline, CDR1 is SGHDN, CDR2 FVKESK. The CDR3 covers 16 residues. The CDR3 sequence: CASSQIRTRGTDTQYF. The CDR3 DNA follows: TGTGCCAGCAGCCAAATCCGGACTAGAGGCACAGATACGCAGTATTTT.

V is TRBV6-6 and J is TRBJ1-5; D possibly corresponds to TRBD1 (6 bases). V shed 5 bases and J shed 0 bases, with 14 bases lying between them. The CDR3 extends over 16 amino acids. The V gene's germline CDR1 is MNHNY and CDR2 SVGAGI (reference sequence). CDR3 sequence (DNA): TGTGCCAGCAGTAGCCGCGGACAGCTTAGCAATCAGCCCCAGCATTTT. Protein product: CASSSRGQLSNQPQHF.

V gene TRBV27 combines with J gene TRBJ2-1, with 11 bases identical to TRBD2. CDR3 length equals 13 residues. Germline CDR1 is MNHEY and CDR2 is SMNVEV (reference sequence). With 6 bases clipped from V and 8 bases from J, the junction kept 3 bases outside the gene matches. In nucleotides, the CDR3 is TGTGCCAGCAGGACTAGCGGGGTGCATGAGCAGTTCTTC. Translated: CASRTSGVHEQFF.

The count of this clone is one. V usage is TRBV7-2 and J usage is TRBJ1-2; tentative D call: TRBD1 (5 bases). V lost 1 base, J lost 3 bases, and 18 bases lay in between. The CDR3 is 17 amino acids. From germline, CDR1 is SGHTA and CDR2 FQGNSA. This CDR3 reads CASSLVYGPGQDYGYTF. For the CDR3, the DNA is TGTGCCAGCAGCTTAGTATACGGGCCAGGGCAGGACTATGGCTACACCTTC.

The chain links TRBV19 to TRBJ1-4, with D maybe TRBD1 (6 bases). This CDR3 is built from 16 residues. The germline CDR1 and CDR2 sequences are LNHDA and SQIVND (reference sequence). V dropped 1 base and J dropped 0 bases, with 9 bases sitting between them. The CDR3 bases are TGTGCCAGTAGTATAGCGACAGGACCAACTAATGAAAAACTGTTTTTT. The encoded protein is CASSIATGPTNEKLFF.

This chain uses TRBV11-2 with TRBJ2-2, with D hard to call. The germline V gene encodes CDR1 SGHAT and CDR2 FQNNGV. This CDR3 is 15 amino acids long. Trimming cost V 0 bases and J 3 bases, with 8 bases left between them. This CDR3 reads CASSLDAPYTGELFF. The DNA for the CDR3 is TGTGCCAGCAGCTTAGATGCGCCGTACACCGGGGAGCTGTTTTTT.

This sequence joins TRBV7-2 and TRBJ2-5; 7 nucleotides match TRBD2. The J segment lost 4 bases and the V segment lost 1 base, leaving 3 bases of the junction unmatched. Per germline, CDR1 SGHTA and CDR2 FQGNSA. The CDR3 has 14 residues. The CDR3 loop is CASSLGPGGETQYF. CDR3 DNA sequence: TGTGCCAGCAGCTTAGGCCCGGGAGGAGAGACCCAGTACTTC.

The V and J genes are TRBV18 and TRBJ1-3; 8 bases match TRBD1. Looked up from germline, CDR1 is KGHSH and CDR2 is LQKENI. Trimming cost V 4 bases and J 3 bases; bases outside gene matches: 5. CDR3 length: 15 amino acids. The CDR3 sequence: CASSQDRAVGNTIYF. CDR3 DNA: TGTGCCAGCTCACAGGACAGGGCTGTTGGAAACACCATATATTTT.

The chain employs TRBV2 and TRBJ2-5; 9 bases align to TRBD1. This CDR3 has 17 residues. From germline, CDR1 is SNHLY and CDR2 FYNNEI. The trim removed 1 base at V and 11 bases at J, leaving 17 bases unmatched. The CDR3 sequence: CASSEGSEEDRGLGQYF. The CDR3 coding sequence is TGTGCCAGCAGTGAAGGCTCCGAGGAGGACAGGGGTTTAGGGCAGTACTTC.

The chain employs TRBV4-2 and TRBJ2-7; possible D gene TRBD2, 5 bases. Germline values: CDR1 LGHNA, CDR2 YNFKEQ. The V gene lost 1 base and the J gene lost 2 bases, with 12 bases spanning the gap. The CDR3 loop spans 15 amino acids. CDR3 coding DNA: TGTGCCAGCAGCCAAGTAAGCGGTGAGGCCTACGAGCAGTACTTC. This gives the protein CASSQVSGEAYEQYF.

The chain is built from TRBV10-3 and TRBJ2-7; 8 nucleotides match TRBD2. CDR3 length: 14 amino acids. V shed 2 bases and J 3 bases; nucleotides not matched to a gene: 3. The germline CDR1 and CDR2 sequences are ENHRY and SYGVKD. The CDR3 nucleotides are TGTGCCATCAGTGAGCCGGGACTAGACTACGAGCAGTACTTC. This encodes CAISEPGLDYEQYF.

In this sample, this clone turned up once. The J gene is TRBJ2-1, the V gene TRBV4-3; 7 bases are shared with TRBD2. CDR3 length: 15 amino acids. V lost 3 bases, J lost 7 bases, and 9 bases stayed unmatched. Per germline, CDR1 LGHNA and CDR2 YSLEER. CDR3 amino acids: CASSHSPGLRNEQFF. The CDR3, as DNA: TGCGCCAGCAGCCATTCTCCGGGACTAAGGAATGAGCAGTTCTTC.

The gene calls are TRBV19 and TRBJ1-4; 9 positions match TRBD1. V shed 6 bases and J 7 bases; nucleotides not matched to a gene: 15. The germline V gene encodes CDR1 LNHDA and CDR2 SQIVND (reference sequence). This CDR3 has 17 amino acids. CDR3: CASSNRGHAITLEKLFF. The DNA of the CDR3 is TGTGCCAGTAGCAACAGGGGGCACGCCATAACCCTTGAAAAACTGTTTTTT.

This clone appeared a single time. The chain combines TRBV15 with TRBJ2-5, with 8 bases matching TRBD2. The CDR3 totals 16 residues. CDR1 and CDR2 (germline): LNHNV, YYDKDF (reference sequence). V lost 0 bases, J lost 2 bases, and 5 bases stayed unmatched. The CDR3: CATSRDRRGVQETQYF. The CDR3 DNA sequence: TGTGCCACCAGCAGAGATAGGCGGGGGGTTCAAGAGACCCAGTACTTC.

The CDR3, as DNA: TGTGCTAGTGGTCTCTACCTGGGGGAGGCTAATGAAAAACTGTTTTTT. Translation gives CASGLYLGEANEKLFF. The rearrangement joins TRBV12-5 to TRBJ1-4; D is possibly TRBD1 (5 bases). Germline V gene lookup returns CDR1 LGHNT and CDR2 FRNRAP. Trimming removed 5 bases at V and 3 bases at J, with 16 bases between. This CDR3 has 16 residues.

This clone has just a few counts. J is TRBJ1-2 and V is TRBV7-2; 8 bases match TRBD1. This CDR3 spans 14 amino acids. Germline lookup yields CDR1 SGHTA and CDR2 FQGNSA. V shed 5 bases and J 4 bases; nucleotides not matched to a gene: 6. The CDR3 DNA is TGTGCCAGCAGCGCCGCGGACAGGGTCTATGGCTACACCTTC. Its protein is CASSAADRVYGYTF.

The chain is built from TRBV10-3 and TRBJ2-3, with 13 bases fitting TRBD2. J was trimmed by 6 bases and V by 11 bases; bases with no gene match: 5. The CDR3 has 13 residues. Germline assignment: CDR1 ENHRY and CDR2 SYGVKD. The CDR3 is CAVLAGGLDTQYF. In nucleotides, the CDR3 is TGTGCCGTACTAGCGGGGGGGCTTGATACGCAGTATTTT.

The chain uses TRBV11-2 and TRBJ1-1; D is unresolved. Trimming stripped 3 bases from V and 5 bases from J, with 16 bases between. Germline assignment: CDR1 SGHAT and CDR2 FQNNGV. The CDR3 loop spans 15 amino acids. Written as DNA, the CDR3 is TGTGCCAGCAGCTTGGGCACCGGCTGGATAACTGAAGCTTTCTTT. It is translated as CASSLGTGWITEAFF.